Shown below are 2 T cell receptor beta chains from a single sample sequenced in a study of blood T cell repertoires in COVID-19. Produced via immunoSEQ multiplex PCR; TCRdb's table is partial and in-frame only. The data contain over 90,000 clones, roughly 81% of them singletons. Sequencing was carried out using peripheral blood. The receptors here all came from a man aged 80 or over with COVID-19, enrolled during active disease.

The chain recombines TRBV5-1 with TRBJ2-3; 13 bases align to TRBD2. This CDR3 has 17 residues. Germline CDR1 is SGHRS and CDR2 is YFSETQ. The V segment lost 3 bases and the J segment 3 bases; nucleotides outside the gene matches: 7. The CDR3 sequence: CASSSLLAGGRTDTQYF. The CDR3 DNA follows: TGCGCCAGCAGCTCGTTACTAGCGGGAGGGCGAACAGATACGCAGTATTTT.

The rearrangement joins TRBV12-5 to TRBJ1-2, with 7 positions matching TRBD1. CDR1 and CDR2 (germline): LGHNT, FRNRAP. The CDR3 contains 14 residues. J was trimmed by 6 bases and V by 5 bases; bases with no gene match: 9. CDR3 sequence (DNA): TGTGCTAGTGGTCCCTTGACAGGGTACAATGGCTACACCTTC. It codes for CASGPLTGYNGYTF.